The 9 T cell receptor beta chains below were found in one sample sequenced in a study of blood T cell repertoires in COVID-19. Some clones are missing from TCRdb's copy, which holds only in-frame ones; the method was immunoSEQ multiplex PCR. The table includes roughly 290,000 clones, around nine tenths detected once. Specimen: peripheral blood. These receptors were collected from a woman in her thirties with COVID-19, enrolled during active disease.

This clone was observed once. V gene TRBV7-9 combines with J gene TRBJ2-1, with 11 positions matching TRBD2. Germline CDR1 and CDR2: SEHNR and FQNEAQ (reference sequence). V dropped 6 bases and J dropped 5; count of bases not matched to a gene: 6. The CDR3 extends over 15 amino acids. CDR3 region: CASRDTSGRDNEQFF. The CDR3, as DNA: TGTGCCAGCAGGGATACTAGCGGGAGAGACAATGAGCAGTTCTTC.

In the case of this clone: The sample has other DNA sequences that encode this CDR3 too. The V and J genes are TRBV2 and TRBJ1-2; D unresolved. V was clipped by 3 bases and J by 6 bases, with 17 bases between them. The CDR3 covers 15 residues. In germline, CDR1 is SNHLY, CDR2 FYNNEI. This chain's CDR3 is CASSEYAGLIDGYTF. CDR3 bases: TGTGCCAGCAGTGAGTACGCGGGATTAATTGATGGCTACACCTTC.

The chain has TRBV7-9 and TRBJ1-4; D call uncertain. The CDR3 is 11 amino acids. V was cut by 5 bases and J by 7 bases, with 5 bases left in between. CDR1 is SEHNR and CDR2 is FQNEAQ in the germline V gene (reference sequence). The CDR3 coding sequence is TGTGCCAGCAGCCCAGGTGAAAAACTGTTTTTT. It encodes CASSPGEKLFF.

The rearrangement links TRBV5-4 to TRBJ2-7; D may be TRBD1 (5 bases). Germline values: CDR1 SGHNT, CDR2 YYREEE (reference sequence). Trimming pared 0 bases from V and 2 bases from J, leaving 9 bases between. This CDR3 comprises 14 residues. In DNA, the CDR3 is TGTGCCAGCAGCTTGGGACAGACGACCTACGAGCAGTACTTC. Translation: CASSLGQTTYEQYF.

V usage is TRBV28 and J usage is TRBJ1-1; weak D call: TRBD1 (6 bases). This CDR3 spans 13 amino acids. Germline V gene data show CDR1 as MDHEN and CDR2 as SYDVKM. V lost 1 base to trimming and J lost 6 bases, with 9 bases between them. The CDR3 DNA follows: TGTGCCAGCAGTTTATTTGGGGGCCCTGAAGCTTTCTTT. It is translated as CASSLFGGPEAFF.

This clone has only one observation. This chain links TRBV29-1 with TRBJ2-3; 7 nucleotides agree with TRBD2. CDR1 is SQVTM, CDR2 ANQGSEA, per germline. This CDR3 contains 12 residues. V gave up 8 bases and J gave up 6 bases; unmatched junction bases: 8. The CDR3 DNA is TGCAGCTACGGCCGACTAGCTGATACGCAGTATTTT. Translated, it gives CSYGRLADTQYF.

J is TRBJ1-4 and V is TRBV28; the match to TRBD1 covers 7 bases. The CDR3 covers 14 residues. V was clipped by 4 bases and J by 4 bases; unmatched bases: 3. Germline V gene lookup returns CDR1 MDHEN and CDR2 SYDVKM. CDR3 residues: CASSSTGLNEKLFF. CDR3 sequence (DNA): TGTGCCAGCAGTTCGACAGGGCTTAATGAAAAACTGTTTTTT.

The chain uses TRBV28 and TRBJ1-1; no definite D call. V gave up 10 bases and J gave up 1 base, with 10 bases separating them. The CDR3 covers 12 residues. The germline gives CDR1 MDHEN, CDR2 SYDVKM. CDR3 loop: CATYRGNTEAFF. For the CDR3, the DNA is TGTGCCACCTACCGGGGGAACACTGAAGCTTTCTTT.

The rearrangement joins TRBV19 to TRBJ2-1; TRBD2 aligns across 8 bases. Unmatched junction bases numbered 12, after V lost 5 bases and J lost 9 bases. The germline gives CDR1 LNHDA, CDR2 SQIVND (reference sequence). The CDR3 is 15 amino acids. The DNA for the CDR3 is TGTGCCAGTAGTTCATCTCCGGGAGGGCCGGGTGAGCAGTTCTTC. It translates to CASSSSPGGPGEQFF. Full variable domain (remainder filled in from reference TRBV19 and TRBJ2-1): DGGITQSPKYLFRKEGQNVTLSCEQNLNHDAMYWYRQDPGQGLRLIYYSQIVNDFQKGDIAEGYSVSREKKESFPLTVTSAQKNPTAFYLCASSSSPGGPGEQFFGPGTRLTVL.